This T cell receptor beta chain emerged from a study of T cells after yellow fever vaccination. Study results and limitations: FACS-sorted repertoires could contain abundant clonotypes contaminating from the bulk population.

This clonotype appeared a few times. Its target is unknown. Conversion of TCR transcripts into cDNA relied on 5'RACE template switching, which added a universal primer site and UMIs. TCRdb processed the 5' RACE reads anew with MiXCR; each CDR3 protein has one entry. Of 300,000 to 400,000 distinct CDR3 sequences listed, more than 8.5% are singletons. The sequences come from PBMCs, collected on the day of the first yellow fever vaccination. The clonotype comes from a man aged 18 to 35 who received the YFV17D yellow fever vaccine.

The CDR3 DNA reads TGTGCCAGCAGCTTAGCCGTTGGGACGGTGAACACTGAAGCTTTCTTT. Translation: CASSLAVGTVNTEAFF. The chain combines TRBV7-6 with TRBJ1-1, with D tentatively TRBD1 (5 bases). Between the trimmed V and J ends, which lost 0 bases and 0 bases, there was a span of 11 bases. CDR1 SGHVS and CDR2 FNYEAQ come from the germline V gene. The CDR3 is 16 amino acids. Using reference TRBV7-6 and TRBJ1-1 for the parts outside the CDR3, the full variable domain is GAGVSQSPRYKVTKRGQDVALRCDPISGHVSLYWYRQALGQGPEFLTYFNYEAQQDKSGLPNDRFSAERPEGSISTLTIQRTEQRDSAMYRCASSLAVGTVNTEAFFGQGTRLTVV.